Presented here are 23 T cell receptor beta chains from one specimen sequenced in a study of cytomegalovirus exposure and HLA in healthy donors. PCR employed 60 Vbeta and 13 Jbeta primers. Produced via immunoSEQ multiplex PCR; TCRdb's table is partial and in-frame only. Of about 77,000 clones in the sample, roughly 74% are singletons; the top ten hold approximately 3.4%. Sequencing was carried out using PBMCs. The receptors derive from a man aged 40-55 years in good health and CMV-seronegative.

The rearrangement uses TRBV10-3 and TRBJ1-3, with D uncertain. Germline lookup yields CDR1 ENHRY and CDR2 SYGVKD. Trimming left V 0 bases short and J 0 bases short, with 12 bases between. This CDR3 is built from 17 residues. CDR3 sequence: CAISESQATYSGNTIYF. The CDR3 nucleotides are TGTGCCATCAGTGAGTCGCAGGCTACCTACTCTGGAAACACCATATATTTT.

The rearrangement uses TRBV9 and TRBJ1-3; TRBD1 matches at 11 bases. J lost 2 bases, V lost 5 bases, and 6 bases had no gene match. Germline lookup yields CDR1 SGDLS and CDR2 YYNGEE. The length of the CDR3 is 16 residues. The CDR3: CASSGDRGKAGNTIYF. CDR3 DNA sequence: TGTGCCAGCAGTGGGGACAGGGGGAAAGCTGGAAACACCATATATTTT.

The rearrangement uses TRBV7-9 and TRBJ2-7, with D hard to call. Trimming took off 1 base at V and 9 bases at J, with 13 bases between the two ends. Germline V gives CDR1 SEHNR, CDR2 FQNEAQ (reference sequence). The CDR3 is made up of 13 amino acids. The DNA of the CDR3 is TGTGCCAGCAGCTTAGGGTCCGAGACTCGGCAGTACTTC. Translating it yields CASSLGSETRQYF.

J is TRBJ1-2 and V is TRBV30, with a tentative D call TRBD1 (5 bases). V was clipped by 4 bases and J by 6 bases, with 12 bases between them. The CDR3 contains 12 residues. Germline V gene lookup returns CDR1 GTSNPN and CDR2 SVGIG (reference sequence). The CDR3 here is CAWNRGTNGYTF. CDR3 nucleotides: TGTGCCTGGAATAGGGGCACAAATGGCTACACCTTC.

The gene calls are TRBV18 and TRBJ1-6; 8 bases match TRBD1. The CDR3 totals 16 residues. The germline CDR1 and CDR2 sequences are KGHSH and LQKENI. Trimming cost V 2 bases and J 9 bases; bases outside gene matches: 9. The CDR3 protein is CASSPGQGAKRSPLHF. The CDR3 coding sequence is TGTGCCAGCTCACCAGGTCAGGGGGCTAAGCGTTCACCCCTCCACTTT.

This chain joins TRBV7-9 and TRBJ2-1, with 11 bases aligning to TRBD1. V gave up 2 bases and J gave up 6 bases; unmatched junction bases: 6. Germline lookup yields CDR1 SEHNR and CDR2 FQNEAQ (reference sequence). There are 16 residues in the CDR3. The CDR3 sequence: CASSLFGDRGFNEQFF. CDR3 in DNA: TGTGCCAGCAGCTTATTCGGGGACAGGGGGTTCAATGAGCAGTTCTTC. The full variable domain, with the rest looked up from reference TRBV7-9 and TRBJ2-1, is DTGVSQNPRHKITKRGQNVTFRCDPISEHNRLYWYRQTLGQGPEFLTYFQNEAQLEKSRLLSDRFSAERPKGSFSTLEIQRTEQGDSAMYLCASSLFGDRGFNEQFFGPGTRLTVL.

This chain links TRBV9 with TRBJ2-7; no clear D gene. From germline, CDR1 is SGDLS and CDR2 YYNGEE. The V gene lost 8 bases and the J gene lost 2 bases, with 8 bases spanning the gap. This CDR3 is built from 11 residues. CDR3 in amino acids: CASSSAYEQYF. CDR3 nucleotides: TGTGCCAGTAGCTCCGCCTACGAGCAGTACTTC.

The rearrangement uses TRBV6-1 and TRBJ2-7, with D maybe TRBD1 (5 bases). Trimming stripped 4 bases from V and 3 bases from J, with 13 bases between. The CDR3 is 14 residues long. CDR1 is MNHNS, CDR2 SASEGT, per germline. CDR3 sequence reads: CASSGQRDNYEQYF. The CDR3 DNA follows: TGTGCCAGCAGTGGACAGAGAGATAACTACGAGCAGTACTTC.

The chain joins TRBV7-2 to TRBJ2-3, with no clear D. CDR3 length: 14 residues. The V gene lost 0 bases and the J gene lost 5 bases, with 9 bases spanning the gap. Germline V CDR1 and CDR2: SGHTA, FQGNSA. As DNA, the CDR3 is TGTGCCAGCAGCTTAGCCCAGGCGAGAGATACGCAGTATTTT. Its translation: CASSLAQARDTQYF.

CDR3 loop: CASSLAASGQGVGYTF. The CDR3 DNA reads as TGCGCCAGCAGCTTGGCCGCCTCGGGACAGGGAGTGGGCTACACCTTC. The chain recombines TRBV5-1 with TRBJ1-2; TRBD1 matches at 9 bases. J gave up 8 bases and V 0 bases, and 11 bases lay outside the gene matches. The CDR3 sequence is 16 residues long. From germline, CDR1 is SGHRS and CDR2 YFSETQ.

In its sample, this clone was seen a few times. The chain joins TRBV6-6 to TRBJ1-1; TRBD1 matches at 8 bases. V trimming: 6 bases; J trimming: 0 bases; junction bases outside the gene matches: 3. Germline V gives CDR1 MNHNY, CDR2 SVGAGI (reference sequence). The CDR3 runs 14 residues. The DNA for the CDR3 is TGTGCCAGCAGAACGACAGGGGTGAACACTGAAGCTTTCTTT. Translated: CASRTTGVNTEAFF.

This chain uses TRBV7-3 with TRBJ2-1, with TRBD2 matching over 8 bases. The germline V gene has CDR1 SGHTA and CDR2 FQGTGA. Losses at the gene ends were 5 bases for V and 6 bases for J; bases not matched to a gene: 9. This CDR3 contains 15 residues. CDR3 protein: CASSQQPGTSNEQFF. The CDR3 nucleotides are TGTGCCAGCAGCCAGCAGCCCGGGACTAGCAATGAGCAGTTCTTC.

J is TRBJ1-3 and V is TRBV10-2, with TRBD1 identical over 10 bases. With V trimmed by 6 bases and J by 3 bases, 5 bases remained unmatched. Germline V gene data show CDR1 as WSHSY and CDR2 as SAAADI. The CDR3 has 15 amino acids. CDR3 residues: CASRDDRGHGNTIYF. The CDR3 coding sequence is TGCGCCAGCAGAGATGACAGGGGGCATGGAAACACCATATATTTT.

The V call is TRBV6-5, the J call TRBJ2-5; the D gene is possibly TRBD1 (8 bases). Germline-derived CDR1 and CDR2 are MNHEY and SVGAGI. V was pared by 5 bases and J by 5 bases, with 15 bases between. This CDR3 spans 14 amino acids. The CDR3 reads CASSDGQGGETQYF. CDR3 sequence (DNA): TGTGCCAGCAGTGATGGACAGGGAGGGGAGACCCAGTACTTC.

The chain carries TRBV7-6 and TRBJ2-2; 11 nucleotides line up with TRBD2. Germline loops: CDR1 SGHVS, CDR2 FNYEAQ. This CDR3 spans 18 amino acids. The V and J ends lost 5 bases and 6 bases, in that order; junction bases with no gene match: 14. The chain's CDR3 is CASSQTSPLAGASGELFF. DNA of the CDR3: TGTGCCAGCAGCCAAACATCCCCACTAGCGGGGGCTTCCGGGGAGCTGTTTTTT.

In DNA form, the CDR3 reads TGCAGCGTAGACTCGTCAGCGTCGACCTACAATGAGCAGTTCTTC. Translating it yields CSVDSSASTYNEQFF. The chain uses TRBV29-1 and TRBJ2-1, with D uncertain. V lost 6 bases and J lost 2, with 17 bases in between. The CDR3 covers 15 residues. Germline CDR1 SQVTM, CDR2 ANQGSEA.

The chain carries TRBV19 and TRBJ1-2; 9 bases are a match to TRBD1. Germline loops: CDR1 LNHDA, CDR2 SQIVND (reference sequence). The CDR3 runs 13 residues. The J segment lost 8 bases and the V segment lost 7 bases, leaving 8 bases of the junction unmatched. CDR3 bases: TGTGCCAGTATCGCAGGGACAGGGAGGGGCTACACCTTC. The encoded protein is CASIAGTGRGYTF.

In regard to this clone: The sample contains more than one DNA sequence encoding this CDR3. The genes are TRBV30 and TRBJ1-3, with unresolved D. The CDR3 extends over 14 amino acids. V lost 0 bases and J lost 4, with 10 bases in between. The germline gives CDR1 GTSNPN, CDR2 SVGIG (reference sequence). The CDR3 loop reads CAWSVTGEGNTIYF. In DNA form, the CDR3 reads TGTGCCTGGAGTGTAACTGGAGAAGGAAACACCATATATTTT.

This clone was seen more than once but under ten times. The chain joins TRBV9 to TRBJ2-1, with 11 bases matching TRBD2. CDR1 and CDR2 (germline): SGDLS, YYNGEE. Unmatched junction bases numbered 3, after V lost 0 bases and J lost 4 bases. The CDR3 loop spans 16 amino acids. CDR3 region: CASSVGTSGLYNEQFF. DNA of the CDR3: TGTGCCAGCAGCGTAGGGACTAGCGGGTTGTACAATGAGCAGTTCTTC.

The rearrangement joins TRBV21-1 to TRBJ2-4; TRBD2, the table's D call, lacks a check against the DNA. TRBV21-1 is noted as a pseudogene. This CDR3 spans 15 amino acids. CDR3: CASTPDGGAKNIQYF. CDR3 nucleotides: TGTGCCAGCACCCCCGACGGGGGGGCCAAAAACATTCAGTACTTC.

The rearrangement uses TRBV12-5 and TRBJ2-7; 11 nucleotides match TRBD1. Germline CDR1 LGHNT, CDR2 FRNRAP. After removal of 4 bases from V and 4 bases from J, the junction contained 6 bases not matched to a gene. The CDR3 runs to 15 residues. The CDR3 DNA follows: TGTGCTAGTGGTTCGCCGGGACAGGGGGTTTACGAGCAGTACTTC. Translation gives CASGSPGQGVYEQYF.

V gene TRBV18 combines with J gene TRBJ1-1, with 11 bases that match TRBD1. V trimming: 0 bases; J trimming: 4 bases; junction bases outside the gene matches: 7. The CDR3 totals 17 residues. Germline V CDR1 and CDR2: KGHSH, LQKENI. CDR3 sequence (DNA): TGTGCCAGCTCACCACCGCCCGGACAGGGGGCGGGCACTGAAGCTTTCTTT. This gives the protein CASSPPPGQGAGTEAFF. Combining the CDR3 with reference TRBV18 and TRBJ1-1 gives the whole variable domain NAGVMQNPRHLVRRRGQEARLRCSPMKGHSHVYWYRQLPEEGLKFMVYLQKENIIDESGMPKERFSAEFPKEGPSILRIQQVVRGDSAAYFCASSPPPGQGAGTEAFFGQGTRLTVV.

This clone turned up a few times. The V and J genes are TRBV18 and TRBJ2-7, with 7 bases lining up with TRBD1. The length of the CDR3 is 15 residues. CDR1 and CDR2 (germline): KGHSH, LQKENI. The J segment lost 4 bases and the V segment lost 2 bases, leaving 8 bases of the junction unmatched. DNA of the CDR3: TGTGCCAGCTCACCAAGGGGGCCCCAACCTTACGAGCAGTACTTC. It specifies CASSPRGPQPYEQYF.